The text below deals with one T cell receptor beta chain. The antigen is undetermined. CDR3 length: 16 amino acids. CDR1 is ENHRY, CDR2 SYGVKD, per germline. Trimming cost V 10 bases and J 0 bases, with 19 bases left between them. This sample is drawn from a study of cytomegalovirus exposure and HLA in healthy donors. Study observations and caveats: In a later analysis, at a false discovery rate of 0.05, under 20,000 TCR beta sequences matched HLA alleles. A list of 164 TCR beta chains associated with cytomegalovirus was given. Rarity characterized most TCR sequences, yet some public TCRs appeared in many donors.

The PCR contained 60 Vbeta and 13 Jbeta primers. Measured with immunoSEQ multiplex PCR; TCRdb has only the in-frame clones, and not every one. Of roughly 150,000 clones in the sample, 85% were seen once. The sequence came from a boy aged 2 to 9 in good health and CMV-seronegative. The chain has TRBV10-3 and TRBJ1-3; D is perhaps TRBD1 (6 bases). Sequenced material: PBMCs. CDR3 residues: CATEPGQTSSGNTIYF. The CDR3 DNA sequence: TGTGCCACCGAACCGGGACAAACCAGCTCTGGAAACACCATATATTTT.